These T cell receptor beta chains were read from a single sample in a study of blood T cells in healthy people across ages. Using its own MiXCR run on the 5' RACE reads, TCRdb lists one record per CDR3 protein. The sample includes about 1.4 million distinct CDR3 sequences, around 59% of them seen just once. Sequencing was performed on blood. Source of these receptors: a man in his late teens or twenties in good health. CDR3s include the opening cysteine and the closing phenylalanine or tryptophan. A D gene is named only where the DNA matches it firmly. Size is stated for part of the rows, as once, few or many counts, or as a class when the clone is expanded.

d_gene | abundance | j_gene | v_gene | CDR3aa | CDR3nt
. | . | TRBJ2-5 | TRBV29-1 | CSVEPLNNEQYF | TGCAGCGTTGAACCTCTCAACAATGAGCAGTACTTC
TRBD1 | few | TRBJ1-1 | TRBV6-6 | CATLGQANTEAFF | TGTGCCACCTTAGGACAGGCAAACACTGAAGCTTTCTTT
TRBD1 | . | TRBJ2-5 | TRBV2 | CASSEPKTGGEETQYF | TGTGCCAGCAGTGAACCGAAGACAGGGGGAGAAGAGACCCAGTACTTC
TRBD1 | . | TRBJ2-3 | TRBV7-2 | CASSFTGGGDTQYF | TGTGCCAGCAGCTTTACAGGGGGCGGAGATACGCAGTATTTT
TRBD2 | . | TRBJ2-1 | TRBV20-1 | CSAPFNSGIDNEQFF | TGCAGTGCCCCTTTTAATAGCGGGATAGACAATGAGCAGTTCTTC
. | once | TRBJ2-7 | TRBV20-1 | CSARDIISVRRLQEAQYF | TGCAGTGCTAGAGATATCATCTCTGTCCGGCGCTTACAAGAGGCCCAGTACTTC
. | many | TRBJ2-7 | TRBV20-1 | CSASPLAFEQYF | TGCAGTGCCTCACCCCTAGCTTTCGAGCAGTACTTC
TRBD2 | few | TRBJ2-5 | TRBV29-1 | CSVEDPSLERETQYF | TGCAGCGTTGAAGACCCGTCATTGGAGCGGGAGACGCAGTACTTC
. | many | TRBJ1-2 | TRBV7-2 | CASSLAKGGYGYTF | TGTGCCAGCAGCTTAGCAAAGGGCGGGTATGGCTACACCTTC
. | . | TRBJ1-1 | TRBV6-2/TRBV6-3 | CASSSSRLGTEAFF | TGTGCCAGCAGTTCAAGTCGATTGGGCACTGAAGCTTTCTTT
. | . | TRBJ1-4 | TRBV20-1 | CSARHRVGTNEKLFF | TGCAGTGCTAGACACAGGGTCGGGACTAATGAAAAACTGTTTTTT
. | few | TRBJ1-3 | TRBV7-9 | CASSGTLSGNTIYF | TGTGCCAGCAGCGGGACTCTCTCTGGAAACACCATATATTTT
TRBD2 | . | TRBJ2-3 | TRBV20-1 | CSARDSLSGRSTDTQYF | TGCAGTGCTAGAGATTCATTGAGCGGGAGGAGCACAGATACGCAGTATTTT
TRBD1 | few | TRBJ2-7 | TRBV27 | CASRVRGITYEQYF | TGTGCCAGCAGAGTCAGGGGGATAACCTACGAGCAGTACTTC
TRBD2 | . | TRBJ2-2 | TRBV10-3 | CATAGIAGGLTGELFF | TGTGCCACCGCGGGGATAGCGGGGGGTCTCACCGGGGAGCTGTTTTTT
. | . | TRBJ1-1 | TRBV20-1 | CSARDGRTDQRTEAFF | TGCAGTGCTAGAGATGGGCGGACAGATCAGAGGACTGAAGCTTTCTTT
. | . | TRBJ2-7 | TRBV6-6 | CASSDSEGYEQYF | TGTGCCAGCAGTGACTCGGAAGGCTACGAGCAGTACTTC
. | few | TRBJ2-7 | TRBV5-1 | CASSYRVDYEQYF | TGCGCCAGCAGCTACAGGGTAGACTACGAGCAGTACTTC
. | . | TRBJ2-3 | TRBV29-1 | CSVEVLDTQYF | TGCAGCGTTGAGGTTTTAGATACGCAGTATTTT
. | few | TRBJ2-7 | TRBV10-3 | CAISDPGGDRETYEQYF | TGTGCCATCAGTGATCCGGGGGGCGACAGGGAAACTTACGAGCAGTACTTC
. | few | TRBJ2-7 | TRBV5-1 | CASSQYDRTSSYEQYF | TGCGCCAGCAGCCAATATGACAGGACGAGCTCCTACGAGCAGTACTTC
. | few | TRBJ2-1 | TRBV29-1 | CSADQGRNEQFF | TGCAGCGCCGACCAGGGGCGCAATGAGCAGTTCTTC
. | . | TRBJ2-7 | TRBV6-2/TRBV6-3 | CASSLTSRGTYYEQYF | TGTGCCAGCTCCCTGACCTCCCGGGGAACCTACTACGAGCAGTACTTC
. | few | TRBJ2-7 | TRBV10-3 | CAISEGTSRSYEQYF | TGTGCCATCAGTGAGGGGACATCGAGGAGCTACGAGCAGTACTTC
TRBD2 | . | TRBJ2-7 | TRBV20-1 | CSARRVGLAGYEQYF | TGCAGTGCTAGAAGAGTGGGACTAGCGGGCTACGAGCAGTACTTC
TRBD2 | . | TRBJ2-7 | TRBV6-5 | CASSYALAERTYEQYF | TGTGCCAGCAGTTACGCGCTAGCGGAACGGACCTACGAGCAGTACTTC
. | . | TRBJ2-7 | TRBV20-1 | CSAKQGNSYEQYF | TGCAGTGCCAAACAAGGAAATTCCTACGAGCAGTACTTC
TRBD1 | few | TRBJ1-2 | TRBV4-1 | CASSQGRDRQNYGYTF | TGCGCCAGCAGCCAAGGCCGGGACAGACAAAACTATGGCTACACCTTC
. | few | TRBJ2-3 | TRBV10-3 | CAISPTGWGTDTQYF | TGTGCCATCAGCCCTACAGGGTGGGGCACAGATACGCAGTATTTT
. | . | TRBJ1-6 | TRBV6-4 | CASSEEARGSPLHF | TGTGCCAGCTCTGAGGAGGCCCGAGGTTCACCCCTCCACTTT
. | once | TRBJ2-1 | TRBV20-1 | CSAPPRGGVGYNEQFF | TGCAGTGCTCCCCCCAGGGGGGGGGTGGGGTACAATGAGCAGTTCTTC
TRBD2 | . | TRBJ2-1 | TRBV7-9 | CASSSRTSLPTEQFF | TGTGCCAGCAGCTCGAGGACTAGCCTCCCTACTGAGCAGTTCTTC
TRBD2 | . | TRBJ2-5 | TRBV6-6 | CASTNGLAGQETQYF | TGTGCCAGCACTAACGGACTAGCGGGGCAAGAGACCCAGTACTTC
. | . | TRBJ1-1 | TRBV6-2/TRBV6-3 | CASRDGQSGAEAFF | TGTGCCAGCAGGGACGGACAGAGTGGCGCTGAAGCTTTCTTT
TRBD2 | . | TRBJ2-1 | TRBV6-6 | CASSHLAGEYNEQFF | TGTGCCAGCAGCCACCTAGCGGGAGAATACAATGAGCAGTTCTTC
TRBD1 | . | TRBJ2-7 | TRBV15 | CATSSAGTGLYEQYF | TGTGCCACCAGCAGTGCCGGGACAGGACTCTACGAGCAGTACTTC
TRBD1 | . | TRBJ1-2 | TRBV14 | CASSRFERTGSDGYTF | TGTGCCAGCAGCCGATTTGAAAGGACAGGGAGTGATGGCTACACCTTC
. | . | TRBJ2-7 | TRBV7-2 | CASSLTTPLFTYEQYF | TGTGCCAGCAGCTTAACAACCCCCCTTTTCACCTACGAGCAGTACTTC
. | few | TRBJ1-2 | TRBV5-1 | CASSLSEQGGYGYTF | TGCGCCAGCAGCTTATCGGAACAGGGCGGCTATGGCTACACCTTC
. | . | TRBJ2-7 | TRBV21-1 | CASSGTSGVWEQYF | TGTGCCAGCAGCGGGACTAGCGGGGTTTGGGAGCAGTACTTC
. | once | TRBJ2-1 | TRBV4-1 | CASSQRGTAVSYNEQFF | TGCGCCAGCAGCCAACGAGGGACTGCAGTTTCCTACAATGAGCAGTTCTTC
. | . | TRBJ2-5 | TRBV2 | CASIGGATQYF | TGTGCCAGCATCGGGGGCGCGACCCAGTACTTC
TRBD2 | . | TRBJ2-3 | TRBV28 | CASSSTPRTSLGDTQYF | TGTGCCAGCAGTTCGACCCCTAGGACTAGCTTGGGAGATACGCAGTATTTT
. | . | TRBJ2-2 | TRBV29-1 | CSVEAGFGELFF | TGCAGCGTTGAAGCAGGGTTCGGGGAGCTGTTTTTT
. | once | TRBJ2-4 | TRBV2 | CASSEEVAGEQYF | TGTGCCAGCAGTGAAGAGGTAGCTGGGGAGCAGTACTTC
. | . | TRBJ2-7 | TRBV2 | CASSADLGSSYEQYF | TGTGCCAGCAGTGCCGATTTAGGTTCCTCCTACGAGCAGTACTTC
TRBD2 | . | TRBJ2-2 | TRBV20-1 | CSARVGGDTGELFF | TGCAGTGCTAGAGTTGGGGGGGACACCGGGGAGCTGTTTTTT
TRBD1 | once | TRBJ1-1 | TRBV6-5 | CASSPRGIRRYTEAFF | TGTGCCAGCAGTCCCAGGGGGATCAGAAGGTACACTGAAGCTTTCTTT
TRBD2 | . | TRBJ2-7 | TRBV7-9 | CASSGSGGESWQEQYF | TGTGCCAGCAGCGGGAGCGGGGGCGAGTCATGGCAAGAGCAGTACTTT
. | . | TRBJ1-2 | TRBV29-1 | CSVETDYGYTF | TGCAGCGTTGAAACGGATTATGGCTACACCTTC
. | . | TRBJ1-3 | TRBV12-3/TRBV12-4 | CASSLSGDGTNGNTIYF | TGTGCCAGCAGCCTTAGCGGGGACGGGACTAATGGAAACACCATATATTTT
. | few | TRBJ2-7 | TRBV20-1 | CSASPTPEQYF | TGCAGTGCTAGCCCAACTCCCGAGCAGTACTTC
. | . | TRBJ1-1 | TRBV7-2 | CASSAITEAFF | TGTGCCAGCAGCGCTATCACTGAAGCTTTCTTT